This T cell receptor (beta chain) comes out of a study of CD8 T cells in Susac syndrome. CDR3 size: 14 residues. Germline CDR1 and CDR2: SQVTM and ANQGSEA. V trimming: 4 bases; J trimming: 5 bases; junction bases outside the gene matches: 8. The authors reverse transcribed about 0.45 to 1 ug RNA with random hexamers. One entry per CDR3 protein results from TCRdb running MiXCR on the immunoSEQ multiplex PCR reads. The sample carries around 20,000 distinct CDR3 sequences, 95% recorded once. The chain couples TRBV29-1 to TRBJ1-2, with 9 nucleotides matching TRBD1. The sample comprised CD8+ T cells from PBMCs. This receptor was obtained from a human donor in good health. CDR3 coding DNA: TGCAGCGTTGCAACAGGGGGCAGGGGGTATGGCTACACCTTC. Translation gives CSVATGGRGYGYTF.